The next 13 T cell receptor beta chains were all read from a single sample in a study of T-cell memory formation after mild COVID-19. A single record per CDR3 protein comes from TCRdb applying MiXCR to the 5' RACE reads. The sample lists around 390,000 distinct CDR3 sequences; 15% to 20% were seen once. Sequenced: PBMCs or a T cell subset sorted from them (not recorded which). These receptor sequences come from a man in his late teens or twenties who had mild COVID-19 (a few samples of this study predate the infection). Cell type and time point are not known.

CDR3 bases: TGTGCCAGCAGCCCGACAGGGAATGGGGATCAGCCCCAGCATTTT. It is translated as CASSPTGNGDQPQHF. The chain joins TRBV6-2 or TRBV6-3 to TRBJ1-5, with 7 bases fitting TRBD1. The germline V gene has CDR1 MNHEY and CDR2 SVGEGT. CDR3 length: 15 residues. The V segment lost 6 bases and the J segment 5 bases; nucleotides outside the gene matches: 10.

V gene TRBV4-2 combines with J gene TRBJ2-7; 7 positions match TRBD1. CDR1 is LGHNA and CDR2 is YNFKEQ in the germline V gene. V lost 4 bases, J lost 2 bases, and 5 bases stayed unmatched. The CDR3 loop spans 14 amino acids. Here the CDR3 DNA reads TGTGCCAGCAGCCCGTCGGACAGGACCTACGAGCAGTACGTC. Translating gives CASSPSDRTYEQYV.

This clonotype was found a few times. V and J are TRBV29-1 and TRBJ1-5; no clear D gene. Germline loops: CDR1 SQVTM, CDR2 ANQGSEA. CDR3 length: 14 amino acids. V was pared by 7 bases and J by 0 bases, with 13 bases between. The CDR3 spells CSAATGDSNQPQHF. The CDR3 DNA reads as TGCAGCGCCGCCACCGGGGATAGCAATCAGCCCCAGCATTTT.

This clonotype was seen only a few times. This sequence joins TRBV4-1 and TRBJ2-2; possibly TRBD1 or TRBD2 for D (5 bases each). Deletions cut 2 bases from V and 1 base from J, with 17 bases between. This CDR3 has 18 amino acids. Germline loops: CDR1 MGHRA, CDR2 YSYEKL. CDR3 nucleotides: TGCGCCAGCAGCCAACCAATGAACCAGGGACGGAACACCGGGGAGCTGTTTTTT. This gives the protein CASSQPMNQGRNTGELFF.

The chain joins TRBV28 to TRBJ2-3; D unclear. Germline loops: CDR1 MDHEN, CDR2 SYDVKM. The CDR3 has 13 amino acids. The V gene lost 6 bases and the J gene lost 2 bases, with 9 bases spanning the gap. The DNA of the CDR3 is TGTGCCAGCAGCCGGGCTTTCACAGATACGCAGTATTTT. Protein sequence: CASSRAFTDTQYF.

The chain uses TRBV5-1 and TRBJ2-7; TRBD1 aligns across 7 bases. CDR3 length: 14 residues. Trimming at V came to 2 bases and at J to 7 bases, leaving 9 bases not matched to a gene. Germline loops: CDR1 SGHRS, CDR2 YFSETQ. The CDR3 here is CASSFGQVLGEQYF. In DNA form, the CDR3 reads TGCGCCAGCAGCTTCGGACAGGTCCTCGGGGAGCAGTACTTC.

The rearrangement uses TRBV4-3 and TRBJ2-5, with D maybe TRBD1 (6 bases). The CDR3 spans 17 residues. V was shortened by 4 bases and J by 1 base, with 19 bases between the two germline ends. CDR1 LGHNA and CDR2 YSLEER come from the germline V gene. CDR3 bases: TGCGCCAGCAGCCCTGGGCCACCAAGGGGGACCCAAGAGACCCAGTACTTC. This gives the protein CASSPGPPRGTQETQYF.

This clonotype was picked up a small number of times. This chain links TRBV12-3 or TRBV12-4 with TRBJ1-4, with 10 bases matching TRBD1. The CDR3 contains 14 residues. Trimming at V came to 7 bases and at J to 5 bases, leaving 4 bases not matched to a gene. CDR3 in DNA: TGTGCCAGCACTAGGACAGGGGGGAATGAAAAACTGTTTTTT. The encoded protein is CASTRTGGNEKLFF.

The chain carries TRBV20-1 and TRBJ1-2; 7 nucleotides agree with TRBD1. CDR1 and CDR2 (germline): DFQATT, SNEGSKA (reference sequence). The CDR3 has 12 residues. J lost 7 bases, V lost 6 bases, and 8 bases had no gene match. CDR3 DNA: TGCAGTGCGTCGACAGGGCCCTTTGGCTACACCTTC. This gives the protein CSASTGPFGYTF.

J is TRBJ2-3 and V is TRBV7-9; 9 bases agree with TRBD1. The ends lost 6 bases at V and 6 bases at J; junction bases unmatched: 7. This CDR3 region has 14 residues. CDR1 and CDR2 (germline): SEHNR, FQNEAQ (reference sequence). The CDR3 spells CASRPTGGRDTQYF. CDR3 in DNA: TGTGCCAGCAGACCTACAGGGGGCAGGGATACGCAGTATTTT. The full variable domain, in which reference TRBV7-9 and TRBJ2-3 provide the parts outside the CDR3, is DTGVSQNPRHKITKRGQNVTFRCDPISEHNRLYWYRQTLGQGPEFLTYFQNEAQLEKSRLLSDRFSAERPKGSFSTLEIQRTEQGDSAMYLCASRPTGGRDTQYFGPGTRLTVL.

There are a few counts of this clonotype. The V gene is TRBV10-2, the J gene TRBJ2-3; D perhaps matches TRBD1 (5 bases). Germline V lookup: CDR1 WSHSY, CDR2 SAAADI. The CDR3 loop spans 14 amino acids. V was cut by 4 bases and J by 4 bases, with 12 bases left in between. CDR3 bases: TGCGCCAGCAGTGTGGGCCAGGGCTCAGATACGCAGTATTTT. It specifies CASSVGQGSDTQYF.

The CDR3 nucleotides are TGCGCCAGCAGCCCCTCGGGGGGCCGGATTTTAGAGACCCAGTACTTC. It yields the protein CASSPSGGRILETQYF. V gene TRBV5-1 combines with J gene TRBJ2-5; maybe TRBD2 (7 bases). The germline CDR1 and CDR2 sequences are SGHRS and YFSETQ. The CDR3 covers 16 residues. V was cut by 4 bases and J by 4 bases, with 20 bases left in between.

The sample holds many counts of this clonotype. The chain recombines TRBV10-3 with TRBJ1-2; a weak D match, TRBD1 (6 bases). This CDR3 contains 14 residues. The V gene lost 6 bases and the J gene lost 4 bases, with 15 bases spanning the gap. Per germline, CDR1 ENHRY and CDR2 SYGVKD. The CDR3 sequence is CAIRNREHGYGYTF. The CDR3 DNA is TGTGCCATCAGAAACAGGGAGCACGGCTATGGCTACACCTTC.